This TCR beta chain was observed in a study of shared T cell receptors in the human thymus. The CDR3 spans 16 residues. Germline V gives CDR1 LNHNV, CDR2 YYDKDF (reference sequence). V shed 1 base, J shed 8 bases, and the junction held 8 bases outside the gene matches. The method was immunoSEQ multiplex PCR; TCRdb's version includes in-frame clones alone and lacks a portion of them. The data show 650,000 to 950,000 clones, with 70% to 90% seen just once and 0.0095% to 0.011% held by the top ten. The sample was also reused in another study, on human thymus T cells. As that study records: Congenital heart defects were the reason for the corrective surgery that the donors, healthy Finnish infants, were having. Corrective heart surgery yielded resections, and these provided the thymus tissue. Related work showed strongly overlapping thymic repertoires across unrelated individuals.

The sequence came from a girl under three years old with a congenital heart defect. V usage is TRBV15 and J usage is TRBJ1-3, with 10 bases aligning to TRBD1. The specimen sequenced was thymocytes. The CDR3 bases are TGTGCCACCAGCAGAGTTACGGGACAGGGGTGTTACACCATATATTTT. Residues: CATSRVTGQGCYTIYF.